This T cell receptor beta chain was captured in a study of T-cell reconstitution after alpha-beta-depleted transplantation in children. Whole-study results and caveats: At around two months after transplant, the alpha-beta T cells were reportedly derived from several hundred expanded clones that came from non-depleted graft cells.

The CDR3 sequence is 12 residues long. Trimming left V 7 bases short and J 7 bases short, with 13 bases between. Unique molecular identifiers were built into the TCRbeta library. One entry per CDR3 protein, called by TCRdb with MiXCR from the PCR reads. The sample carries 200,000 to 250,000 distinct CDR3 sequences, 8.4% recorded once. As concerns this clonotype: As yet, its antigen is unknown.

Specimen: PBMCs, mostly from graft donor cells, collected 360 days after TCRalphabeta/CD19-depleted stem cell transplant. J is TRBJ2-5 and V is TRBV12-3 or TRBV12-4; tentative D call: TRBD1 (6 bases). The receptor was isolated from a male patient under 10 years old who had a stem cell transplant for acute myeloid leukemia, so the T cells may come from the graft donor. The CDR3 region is CASTQRRGTQYF. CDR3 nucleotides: TGTGCCAGCACCCAACGCAGGGGGACCCAGTACTTC.